The 13 T cell receptor beta chains presented below share a single source sample, sequenced in a study of blood T cell repertoires in COVID-19 (TCRdb year 2020). To prepare the library, the immunoSEQ multiplex PCR assay was applied. The immuneACCESS repertoire file appears here via TCRdb, limited to in-frame rearrangements. These files lack a portion of the clones; in checked studies, under half of the deficit traces to unresolved V genes, and the cause of the others is not known. For this sample the table gives about 110,000 clones, of which 75% to 90% were detected only once. Clones ranked in the top ten supply approximately 0.76% of the sample. The specimen was peripheral blood. Receptor source: a woman aged 65 to 85 with acute or convalescent COVID-19.

This chain links TRBV6-5 with TRBJ2-7; the match to TRBD1 covers 11 bases. The germline V gene has CDR1 MNHEY and CDR2 SVGAGI. This CDR3 spans 12 amino acids. The ends lost 8 bases at V and 4 bases at J; junction bases unmatched: 1. The DNA of the CDR3 is TGTGCCAGCTGGGACAGGGGGTACGAGCAGTACTTC. Its translation is CASWDRGYEQYF.

The rearrangement uses TRBV6-6 and TRBJ1-5; 9 nucleotides match TRBD1. The CDR3 sequence is 15 residues long. V lost 5 bases, J lost 2 bases, and 4 bases stayed unmatched. CDR1 MNHNY and CDR2 SVGAGI come from the germline V gene (reference sequence). The CDR3 coding sequence is TGTGCCAGCAGTCGTCGGACAGGGGGCAATCAGCCCCAGCATTTT. Encoded protein: CASSRRTGGNQPQHF.

The chain joins TRBV3-1 (or the pseudogene TRBV3-2) to TRBJ2-1, with TRBD2 identical over 8 bases. V shed 2 bases and J 4 bases; nucleotides not matched to a gene: 4. The germline gives CDR1 LGHDT, CDR2 YNNKEL (reference sequence). This CDR3 comprises 15 residues. The CDR3, as DNA: TGTGCCAGCAGCCAAATCCTAGCGGGTTACAATGAGCAGTTCTTC. Its protein product is CASSQILAGYNEQFF.

This chain uses TRBV6-5 with TRBJ1-1; D is perhaps TRBD1 (5 bases). Trimming removed 6 bases from V and 5 bases from J, with 16 bases in between. Germline V CDR1 and CDR2: MNHEY, SVGAGI. CDR3 size: 14 residues. CDR3 nucleotides: TGTGCCAGCAGCTTAAACCAGGGTCAGACTGAAGCTTTCTTT. Translating it yields CASSLNQGQTEAFF.

The rearrangement joins TRBV5-4 to TRBJ2-1; 10 bases align to TRBD1. Germline values: CDR1 SGHNT, CDR2 YYREEE (reference sequence). V gave up 5 bases and J gave up 9 bases; unmatched junction bases: 14. The CDR3 loop spans 16 amino acids. The CDR3: CASSSGTGVPSGEQFF. The CDR3 region has the DNA TGTGCCAGCAGTTCGGGGACAGGGGTCCCGTCGGGTGAGCAGTTCTTC. The full variable domain, its missing parts supplied by reference TRBV5-4 and TRBJ2-1, is ETGVTQSPTHLIKTRGQQVTLRCSSQSGHNTVSWYQQALGQGPQFIFQYYREEENGRGNFPPRFSGLQFPNYSSELNVNALELDDSALYLCASSSGTGVPSGEQFFGPGTRLTVL.

This chain links TRBV4-1 with TRBJ2-3, with D possibly matching TRBD1 (6 bases). CDR1 is MGHRA, CDR2 YSYEKL, per germline. This CDR3 comprises 15 residues. V lost 1 base and J 0 bases, leaving 8 bases between the germline ends. The CDR3 region is CASSQATGSTDTQYF. In nucleotides, the CDR3 is TGCGCCAGCAGCCAAGCGACAGGTAGCACAGATACGCAGTATTTT.

The DNA of the CDR3 is TGTGCCAGCTCACCCTTCAAGGGAGACACTGAAGCTTTCTTT. Translating gives CASSPFKGDTEAFF. The gene calls are TRBV18 and TRBJ1-1; D gene unclear. The V end was cut by 3 bases, the J end by 3 bases, with 11 bases between. Germline V gene data show CDR1 as KGHSH and CDR2 as LQKENI. CDR3 length: 14 residues.

The V gene is TRBV29-1, the J gene TRBJ1-3; 10 nucleotides match TRBD1. Trimming at V came to 6 bases and at J to 9 bases, leaving 20 bases not matched to a gene. CDR1 is SQVTM and CDR2 is ANQGSEA in the germline V gene. This CDR3 has 17 amino acids. DNA for the CDR3: TGCAGCGTCGCGAAACGTATGGACAGGGGGGCCGGGAGCACCATATATTTT. Translating it yields CSVAKRMDRGAGSTIYF.

This clone was detected only a few times. CDR3 DNA: TGTGCCAGCAGCCAACCGGGTCCGAAATGCGTCTTCCCTAGGTCCACCCTCCACTTT. Protein product: CASSQPGPKCVFPRSTLHF. The chain carries TRBV3-1 (or the pseudogene TRBV3-2) and TRBJ1-6, with D uncertain. The CDR3 contains 19 residues. The V and J ends lost 2 bases and 14 bases respectively, with 31 bases between them. In germline, CDR1 is LGHDT, CDR2 YNNKEL (reference sequence).

This chain uses TRBV5-1 with TRBJ2-6, with 7 positions matching TRBD2. With V trimmed by 6 bases and J by 2 bases, 5 bases remained unmatched. CDR3 length: 15 residues. The germline V gene has CDR1 SGHRS and CDR2 YFSETQ. The CDR3 DNA reads TGCGCCAGCAACCCAGGGAGGGCTGGGGCCAACGTCCTGACTTTC. Translated, it gives CASNPGRAGANVLTF.

At least ten counts were recorded for this clone. Other DNA variants within this sample encode the same CDR3. This rearrangement joins TRBV29-1 to TRBJ2-2; maybe TRBD1 (6 bases). The CDR3 has 13 residues. Germline V lookup: CDR1 SQVTM, CDR2 ANQGSEA. The V gene lost 3 bases and the J gene lost 5 bases, with 10 bases spanning the gap. The CDR3 DNA is TGCAGCGTTGATCGGCAGGGGACCGGGGAGCTGTTTTTT. Translation gives CSVDRQGTGELFF.

The chain recombines TRBV5-4 with TRBJ2-7; D is perhaps TRBD2 (6 bases). Germline V lookup: CDR1 SGHNT, CDR2 YYREEE (reference sequence). This CDR3 is built from 12 residues. The germline V and J ends were trimmed by 4 bases and 6 bases, with 11 bases remaining between them. The CDR3 nucleotides are TGTGCCAGCAGCGGGGGGTTCAGCGAGCAGTACTTC. This gives the protein CASSGGFSEQYF.

The V and J genes are TRBV29-1 and TRBJ2-7, with D perhaps TRBD2 (6 bases). This CDR3 is 12 amino acids long. From germline, CDR1 is SQVTM and CDR2 ANQGSEA. The V and J ends lost 4 bases and 4 bases respectively, with 11 bases between them. Here the CDR3 reads CSVAEGVYEQYF. As DNA, the CDR3 is TGCAGCGTTGCGGAGGGCGTTTACGAGCAGTACTTC.